A single T cell receptor beta chain is shown here with its context. Its antigen is currently unknown. This entry belongs to a study of cytomegalovirus exposure and HLA in healthy donors. For the study at large: Assignment to the Caucasian-associated ancestry cluster applied to 75% to 85% of the approximately 400 genotyped donors.

The study, taken as a whole, reports: No immune exposure information besides CMV serostatus was available. TCR beta V- and J-gene trimming, according to a later analysis, was linked to a missense DCLRE1C variant.

Though nominally healthy at sampling, donors likely had unrecorded immune exposures. PCR involved 60 Vbeta and 13 Jbeta primers. Produced via immunoSEQ multiplex PCR; TCRdb's table is partial and in-frame only. Of around 200,000 clones in the sample, around nine tenths were seen once. The CDR3 loop spans 16 amino acids. Germline trimming cut 5 bases from V and 7 bases from J; bases unmatched to any gene: 9. Germline CDR1 is SGHNT and CDR2 is YENEEA. V is TRBV11-3 and J is TRBJ2-1; the match to TRBD2 covers 12 bases. The sequencing sample was made of PBMCs. The TCR originated in a young woman in good health and CMV-seronegative. CDR3 bases: TGTGCCAGCAGCCGTTTAGGACTAGCGGGAACGAATGAGCAGTTCTTC. This gives the protein CASSRLGLAGTNEQFF. Drawing the rest from reference TRBV11-3 and TRBJ2-1, the complete variable domain is EAGVVQSPRYKIIEKKQPVAFWCNPISGHNTLYWYLQNLGQGPELLIRYENEEAVDDSQLPKDRFSAERLKGVDSTLKIQPAELGDSAVYLCASSRLGLAGTNEQFFGPGTRLTVL.